These T cell receptor beta chains were read from a single sample in a study of T-cell memory formation after mild COVID-19. TCRdb passed the 5' RACE reads through MiXCR, listing each CDR3 protein once. The table has roughly 130,000 distinct CDR3 sequences, approximately 17% seen once. Sequencing input: PBMCs or a T cell subset sorted from them (not recorded which). The origin of the receptors is a man between 18 and 29 years old who had mild COVID-19 (a few samples of this study predate the infection). Cell type and time point are not known. Each CDR3 is given with its conserved first and last residue. The order of the fields is J gene, V gene, D gene, clone size, CDR3 DNA, CDR3 protein. The D gene is left open where the match is weak. Some rows mark clone size as missing; the rest say once, few, many or name a class of expanded clone.

j_call: TRBJ2-6
v_call: TRBV11-2
d_call: .
clone_size: .
cdr3_nt: TGTGCCAGCAGCAGCCCTGGGGCCAACGTCCTGACTTTC
cdr3_aa: CASSSPGANVLTF

j_call: TRBJ1-6
v_call: TRBV6-2/TRBV6-3
d_call: .
clone_size: few
cdr3_nt: TGTGCCAGCAGTAATCCGCTTGGGGTCAGCTCACCCCTCCACTTT
cdr3_aa: CASSNPLGVSSPLHF

j_call: TRBJ2-1
v_call: TRBV11-2
d_call: .
clone_size: few
cdr3_nt: TGTGCCAGCAGCTTAGGGTTACAGGTAAACAATGAGCAGTTCTTC
cdr3_aa: CASSLGLQVNNEQFF

j_call: TRBJ2-2
v_call: TRBV6-5
d_call: TRBD1
clone_size: .
cdr3_nt: TGTGCCAGCAGTTCAGGGGGCGCGAACACCGGGGAGCTGTTTTTT
cdr3_aa: CASSSGGANTGELFF

j_call: TRBJ2-5
v_call: TRBV5-1
d_call: TRBD1
clone_size: few
cdr3_nt: TGCGCCAGCAGCCGTGACGCTACCTCAGGGGGTACCCAGTACTTC
cdr3_aa: CASSRDATSGGTQYF

j_call: TRBJ2-1
v_call: TRBV5-1
d_call: .
clone_size: few
cdr3_nt: TGCGCCAGCAGCGCCGGGGAAAAATACAATGAGCAGTTCTTC
cdr3_aa: CASSAGEKYNEQFF

j_call: TRBJ2-2
v_call: TRBV29-1
d_call: .
clone_size: .
cdr3_nt: TGCAGCGGCCGGAGCGCCGGGGAGCTGTTTTTT
cdr3_aa: CSGRSAGELFF

j_call: TRBJ2-3
v_call: TRBV5-8
d_call: .
clone_size: many
cdr3_nt: TGTGCCAGCAGCCCCGCCGATACGCAGTATTTT
cdr3_aa: CASSPADTQYF

j_call: TRBJ1-5
v_call: TRBV12-3/TRBV12-4
d_call: .
clone_size: few
cdr3_nt: TGTGCCAGCAGTTTAGGGCCCGGTCAGCCCCAGCATTTT
cdr3_aa: CASSLGPGQPQHF

j_call: TRBJ1-2
v_call: TRBV5-1
d_call: .
clone_size: .
cdr3_nt: TGCGCCAGCAGCTTGCCCGGGGGGGGCTACACCTTC
cdr3_aa: CASSLPGGGYTF

j_call: TRBJ1-2
v_call: TRBV5-1
d_call: .
clone_size: .
cdr3_nt: TGCGCCAGCAGGCACGTTACGGAAGCTAACTATGGCTACACCTTC
cdr3_aa: CASRHVTEANYGYTF

j_call: TRBJ1-5
v_call: TRBV12-3/TRBV12-4
d_call: .
clone_size: .
cdr3_nt: TGTGCCAGCAGTTTAAGGGTAGGCAATCAGCCCCAGCATTTT
cdr3_aa: CASSLRVGNQPQHF

j_call: TRBJ2-5
v_call: TRBV18
d_call: .
clone_size: .
cdr3_nt: TGTGCCAGCTCAACCGGGACACACAGCCGTGAGACCCAGTACTTC
cdr3_aa: CASSTGTHSRETQYF

j_call: TRBJ2-7
v_call: TRBV20-1
d_call: .
clone_size: .
cdr3_nt: TGCAGTTCCACGGACGCGAGGAGCTCCTACGAGCAGTACTTC
cdr3_aa: CSSTDARSSYEQYF

j_call: TRBJ1-5
v_call: TRBV6-5
d_call: TRBD1
clone_size: few
cdr3_nt: TGTGCCAGCAGACCCGGACAGGTACTTCAGCCCCAGCATTTT
cdr3_aa: CASRPGQVLQPQHF

j_call: TRBJ1-6
v_call: TRBV5-1
d_call: .
clone_size: .
cdr3_nt: TGCGCCAGCAGCGCTATGTCTAATTCACCCCTCCACTTT
cdr3_aa: CASSAMSNSPLHF

j_call: TRBJ2-1
v_call: TRBV20-1
d_call: TRBD1
clone_size: few
cdr3_nt: TGCAGTGCTAGGAGACCCCGACAGGGAATTTATGGGTACAATGAGCAGTTCTTC
cdr3_aa: CSARRPRQGIYGYNEQFF

j_call: TRBJ2-1
v_call: TRBV5-5
d_call: .
clone_size: few
cdr3_nt: TGTGCCAGCACCCGCGACCCCTACAATGAGCAGTTCTTC
cdr3_aa: CASTRDPYNEQFF

j_call: TRBJ2-7
v_call: TRBV4-1
d_call: .
clone_size: .
cdr3_nt: TGCGCCAGCTCGGAAGGGGCCTCCTACGAGCAGTACTTC
cdr3_aa: CASSEGASYEQYF

j_call: TRBJ1-2
v_call: TRBV10-3
d_call: TRBD1
clone_size: .
cdr3_nt: TGTGCCATCAGACAGGACAGGTTCGACTATGGCTACACCTTC
cdr3_aa: CAIRQDRFDYGYTF

j_call: TRBJ2-7
v_call: TRBV12-3/TRBV12-4
d_call: .
clone_size: .
cdr3_nt: TGTGCCAGCAGTATACAGGGTCCCTACGAGCAGTACTTC
cdr3_aa: CASSIQGPYEQYF

j_call: TRBJ2-1
v_call: TRBV6-2/TRBV6-3
d_call: .
clone_size: many
cdr3_nt: TGTGCCAGCAGCCAGGTAACGGGGTGGGTCTCCTACAATGAGCAGTTCTTC
cdr3_aa: CASSQVTGWVSYNEQFF

j_call: TRBJ2-3
v_call: TRBV7-3
d_call: TRBD2
clone_size: .
cdr3_nt: TGTGCCAGCAGCAAAGGACTAGCCGGCACAGATACGCAGTATTTT
cdr3_aa: CASSKGLAGTDTQYF

j_call: TRBJ2-5
v_call: TRBV4-1
d_call: TRBD2
clone_size: .
cdr3_nt: TGCGCCAGCAGCCCCCTAAGCGGGGGGCTGGGAGAGACCCAGTACTTC
cdr3_aa: CASSPLSGGLGETQYF

j_call: TRBJ1-6
v_call: TRBV5-5
d_call: .
clone_size: .
cdr3_nt: TGTGCCAGCAGCTTGGAAGGGGACAATTCACCCCTCCACTTT
cdr3_aa: CASSLEGDNSPLHF

j_call: TRBJ1-2
v_call: TRBV11-2
d_call: .
clone_size: .
cdr3_nt: TGTGCCAGCAGCCCGAGGGGCCCTATACATGGCTACACCTTC
cdr3_aa: CASSPRGPIHGYTF

j_call: TRBJ2-1
v_call: TRBV12-5
d_call: .
clone_size: few
cdr3_nt: TGTGCTAGTGGCCCTGGGACCCTCTACAATGAGCAGTTCTTC
cdr3_aa: CASGPGTLYNEQFF

j_call: TRBJ1-4
v_call: TRBV5-1
d_call: .
clone_size: .
cdr3_nt: TGCGCCAGCAGCTTGGAAGCATTCGGTGAAAAACTGTTTTTT
cdr3_aa: CASSLEAFGEKLFF

j_call: TRBJ2-7
v_call: TRBV6-5
d_call: .
clone_size: few
cdr3_nt: TGTGCCAGCAGTCCGACCATCCTTTCCTACGAGCAGTACTTC
cdr3_aa: CASSPTILSYEQYF

j_call: TRBJ1-5
v_call: TRBV11-1
d_call: .
clone_size: .
cdr3_nt: TGTGCCAGCAGCTTACGGCCTAATCAGCCCCAGCATTTT
cdr3_aa: CASSLRPNQPQHF

j_call: TRBJ1-2
v_call: TRBV12-3/TRBV12-4
d_call: .
clone_size: .
cdr3_nt: TGTGCCAGCAGTTTAGCTCACTCCCGACGGGGTAACGGTTCGTTC
cdr3_aa: CASSLAHSRRGNGSF

j_call: TRBJ2-2
v_call: TRBV11-2
d_call: TRBD2
clone_size: few
cdr3_nt: TGTGCCAGCAGCTTCATAGCGGGGGGCCCTGGAGGGGAGCTGTTTTTT
cdr3_aa: CASSFIAGGPGGELFF

j_call: TRBJ2-7
v_call: TRBV5-4
d_call: .
clone_size: .
cdr3_nt: TGTGCCAGCAGACTGGACAGCTACGAGCAGTACTTC
cdr3_aa: CASRLDSYEQYF

j_call: TRBJ1-1
v_call: TRBV20-1
d_call: .
clone_size: few
cdr3_nt: TGCAGTGCTAGACGGGTCGGTCTGGGGGATGGCACTGAAGCTTTCTTT
cdr3_aa: CSARRVGLGDGTEAFF

j_call: TRBJ1-6
v_call: TRBV4-1
d_call: .
clone_size: few
cdr3_nt: TGCGCCAGCAGCCCGATCGGTCGGGGAACTAATTCACCCCTCCACTTT
cdr3_aa: CASSPIGRGTNSPLHF

j_call: TRBJ1-2
v_call: TRBV6-6
d_call: TRBD1
clone_size: .
cdr3_nt: TGTGCCAGCAGTTACGTTGGACAGGTTTGGGGCTACACCTTC
cdr3_aa: CASSYVGQVWGYTF

j_call: TRBJ2-2
v_call: TRBV7-3
d_call: .
clone_size: .
cdr3_nt: TGTGCCAGCAGCTTAATGACGGGGAACACCGGGGAGCTGTTTTTT
cdr3_aa: CASSLMTGNTGELFF

j_call: TRBJ2-1
v_call: TRBV10-3
d_call: .
clone_size: few
cdr3_nt: TGTGCCATCGGGGGGGGCGGATTGAATGAGCAGTTCTTC
cdr3_aa: CAIGGGGLNEQFF

j_call: TRBJ2-3
v_call: TRBV7-9
d_call: TRBD2
clone_size: .
cdr3_nt: TGTGCCAGCAGCTTAGGAAATAGCGGGGGTACAGATACGCAGTATTTT
cdr3_aa: CASSLGNSGGTDTQYF

j_call: TRBJ2-3
v_call: TRBV6-2/TRBV6-3
d_call: .
clone_size: .
cdr3_nt: TGTGCCAGCAGGACCACTAGTAGCACAGATACGCAGTATTTT
cdr3_aa: CASRTTSSTDTQYF

j_call: TRBJ2-3
v_call: TRBV4-1
d_call: .
clone_size: few
cdr3_nt: TGCGCCAGCAGCCAAGATCTGGCAGGGCGGGCAGATACGCAGTATTTT
cdr3_aa: CASSQDLAGRADTQYF

j_call: TRBJ1-2
v_call: TRBV5-1
d_call: .
clone_size: .
cdr3_nt: TGCGCCAGCAGCTTGGAACAGACAGGTCCCCAATATGGCTACACCTTC
cdr3_aa: CASSLEQTGPQYGYTF

j_call: TRBJ2-2
v_call: TRBV6-2/TRBV6-3
d_call: .
clone_size: few
cdr3_nt: TGTGCCAGCAGCGGCGGGGGCTACAACACCGGGGAGCTGTTTTTT
cdr3_aa: CASSGGGYNTGELFF

j_call: TRBJ2-1
v_call: TRBV24-1
d_call: .
clone_size: .
cdr3_nt: TGTGCCACCAGTGGCCAGCGGTTTGAGCAGTTCTTC
cdr3_aa: CATSGQRFEQFF

j_call: TRBJ1-1
v_call: TRBV7-8
d_call: TRBD1
clone_size: few
cdr3_nt: TGTGCCAGCAGCGTCGGGACAGCCAACACTGAAGCTTTCTTT
cdr3_aa: CASSVGTANTEAFF

j_call: TRBJ2-3
v_call: TRBV11-2
d_call: TRBD2
clone_size: few
cdr3_nt: TGTGCCAGCAGCTTAGATCCGGGGGGGCTCACGCAGTATTTT
cdr3_aa: CASSLDPGGLTQYF

j_call: TRBJ1-1
v_call: TRBV12-3/TRBV12-4
d_call: .
clone_size: few
cdr3_nt: TGTGCCAGCAGTTTAGAGGGGACTAACACTGAAGCTTTCTTT
cdr3_aa: CASSLEGTNTEAFF

j_call: TRBJ2-5
v_call: TRBV7-3
d_call: TRBD1
clone_size: .
cdr3_nt: TGTGCCAGCAGCTTAGGGACAGCCCACCAAGAGACCCAGTACTTC
cdr3_aa: CASSLGTAHQETQYF

j_call: TRBJ2-3
v_call: TRBV12-3/TRBV12-4
d_call: .
clone_size: few
cdr3_nt: TGTGCCAGCAGTTTTCAGGGCAGCACAGATACGCAGTATTTT
cdr3_aa: CASSFQGSTDTQYF

j_call: TRBJ1-2
v_call: TRBV29-1
d_call: .
clone_size: .
cdr3_nt: TGCAGCGTACTAGGGGGTGACTATGGCTACACCTTC
cdr3_aa: CSVLGGDYGYTF

j_call: TRBJ2-3
v_call: TRBV7-9
d_call: TRBD1
clone_size: few
cdr3_nt: TGTGCCAGCAGCTTAGGACAGGGGGCTAATACGCAGTATTTT
cdr3_aa: CASSLGQGANTQYF

j_call: TRBJ2-1
v_call: TRBV4-3
d_call: TRBD2
clone_size: .
cdr3_nt: TGCGCCAGCAGCCTCGCCCCCACCGGGACTAGCGGGGGGACTGAGCAGTTCTTC
cdr3_aa: CASSLAPTGTSGGTEQFF

j_call: TRBJ2-3
v_call: TRBV10-3
d_call: .
clone_size: .
cdr3_nt: TGTGCCATCTCTCGGGGTACAAACACAGATACGCAGTATTTT
cdr3_aa: CAISRGTNTDTQYF

j_call: TRBJ2-1
v_call: TRBV7-2
d_call: TRBD2
clone_size: few
cdr3_nt: TGTGCCAGCAGTTTACTGAGGCTAGCGGGAGCCGAGCAGTTCTTC
cdr3_aa: CASSLLRLAGAEQFF